This TCR beta chain was sequenced during a study of cytomegalovirus exposure and HLA in healthy donors. Germline values: CDR1 SQVTM, CDR2 ANQGSEA. This CDR3 spans 12 amino acids. The V and J ends lost 4 bases and 5 bases respectively, with 11 bases between them. This table comes from immunoSEQ multiplex PCR, and its TCRdb copy is limited to in-frame clones, with some not included. In the table there are 100,000 to 150,000 clones, roughly 95% of which are singletons. This chain uses TRBV29-1 with TRBJ1-1, with a possible D match to TRBD1 (5 bases). Sample: PBMCs. This sequence originates from a man between 18 and 35 years old in good health and CMV-seronegative. The CDR3 sequence is CSVGQGRTEAFF. The CDR3 nucleotides read TGCAGCGTTGGGCAGGGAAGAACTGAAGCTTTCTTT.